Following are 8 T cell receptor beta chains from one sample sequenced in a study of blood T cell repertoires in COVID-19. Produced via immunoSEQ multiplex PCR; TCRdb's table is partial and in-frame only. The repertoire consists of some 41,000 clones, with 87% occurring once and the leading ten covering about 9.2%. The source material was peripheral blood. The receptors stem from a woman aged 80 or older with active COVID-19.

The V gene is TRBV5-1, the J gene TRBJ1-2, with TRBD1 matching over 11 bases. Trimming removed 0 bases from V and 4 bases from J; junction bases left unmatched: 2. This CDR3 contains 15 residues. The germline V gene encodes CDR1 SGHRS and CDR2 YFSETQ. CDR3 sequence: CASSLGTGGIYGYTF. The CDR3 nucleotides read TGCGCCAGCAGCTTGGGGACAGGGGGCATCTATGGCTACACCTTC.

This clone was seen only a few times. The chain combines TRBV6-5 with TRBJ1-1; TRBD1 agrees at 8 bases. The CDR3 contains 15 residues. Germline CDR1 is MNHEY and CDR2 is SVGAGI. V trimming: 2 bases; J trimming: 11 bases; junction bases outside the gene matches: 13. The CDR3 nucleotides are TGTGCCAGCAGTTACGGGTCGGACAGGGCGGCAGTGGCTTTCTTT. Protein sequence: CASSYGSDRAAVAFF.

V usage is TRBV6-5 and J usage is TRBJ2-1, with 7 bases matching TRBD2. Germline V CDR1 and CDR2: MNHEY, SVGAGI. This CDR3 has 15 residues. J lost 10 bases, V lost 5 bases, and 14 bases had no gene match. The CDR3 DNA reads as TGTGCCAGCAGTCCGCGGGACTACCGATTAACAGAGCAGTTCTTC. This codes for CASSPRDYRLTEQFF.

The V call is TRBV5-6, the J call TRBJ2-7; D unresolved. Germline V gives CDR1 SGHDT, CDR2 YYEEEE. V was clipped by 1 base and J by 9 bases, with 23 bases between them. CDR3 length equals 16 residues. Here the CDR3 reads CASSLWADGSLRSQYF. In nucleotides, the CDR3 is TGTGCCAGCAGCTTGTGGGCCGACGGCAGTCTTAGGTCGCAGTACTTC. The full variable domain, in which reference TRBV5-6 and TRBJ2-7 provide the parts outside the CDR3, is DAGVTQSPTHLIKTRGQQVTLRCSPKSGHDTVSWYQQALGQGPQFIFQYYEEEERQRGNFPDRFSGHQFPNYSSELNVNALLLGDSALYLCASSLWADGSLRSQYFGPGTRLTVT.

This chain links TRBV12-3 or TRBV12-4 with TRBJ1-2, with D possibly TRBD1 on 5 matching bases. CDR3 length: 13 amino acids. V was pared by 3 bases and J by 6 bases, with 11 bases between. Here the CDR3 DNA reads TGTGCCAGCAGTTTGGGGGGGTACGATGGCTACACCTTC. Its translation is CASSLGGYDGYTF.

The chain couples TRBV29-1 to TRBJ2-1; 7 nucleotides line up with TRBD2. Per the germline V gene, CDR1 is SQVTM and CDR2 is ANQGSEA. This CDR3 has 14 residues. V trimming: 1 base; J trimming: 3 bases; junction bases outside the gene matches: 3. CDR3 sequence reads: CSVEGRGSYNEQFF. CDR3 nucleotides: TGCAGCGTTGAAGGTCGCGGGAGCTACAATGAGCAGTTCTTC.

The genes are TRBV24-1 and TRBJ2-3; the D gene is possibly TRBD1 (7 bases). Germline CDR1 and CDR2: KGHDR and SFDVKD. The V end lost 6 bases, the J end lost 4 bases, and 16 bases lay between the germline ends. CDR3 length: 15 amino acids. The CDR3 reads CATSPRGAGADTQYF. Here the CDR3 DNA reads TGTGCCACCAGTCCCAGGGGGGCCGGGGCAGATACGCAGTATTTT.

This clone was seen just once. The chain joins TRBV3-1 (or the pseudogene TRBV3-2) to TRBJ1-1; 7 bases align to TRBD1. This CDR3 is built from 14 residues. Germline V gene lookup returns CDR1 LGHDT and CDR2 YNNKEL (reference sequence). Trimming at V came to 1 base and at J to 7 bases, leaving 6 bases not matched to a gene. The CDR3 sequence: CASSQAGQRHEAFF. The DNA for the CDR3 is TGTGCCAGCAGCCAAGCGGGACAGCGCCATGAAGCTTTCTTT.